One and the same sample provided the 10 T cell receptor beta chains below, sequenced in a study of cytomegalovirus exposure and HLA in healthy donors. It was with 60 Vbeta and 13 Jbeta primers that the PCR ran. This table comes from immunoSEQ multiplex PCR, and its TCRdb copy is limited to in-frame clones, with some not included. The sample includes around 250,000 clones, about 93% of them seen just once. Sequenced: PBMCs. These TCRs come from a girl aged 2 to 9 in good health and CMV-seronegative.

The chain recombines TRBV9 with TRBJ2-1; 9 nucleotides line up with TRBD1. CDR3 length: 14 residues. V shed 3 bases and J 4 bases; nucleotides not matched to a gene: 2. Germline values: CDR1 SGDLS, CDR2 YYNGEE. The CDR3 DNA follows: TGTGCCAGCAGCGGAGGGACAGGGTACAATGAGCAGTTCTTC. Residues: CASSGGTGYNEQFF.

The chain employs TRBV29-1 and TRBJ1-3, with D possibly matching TRBD1 (6 bases). CDR1 and CDR2 (germline): SQVTM, ANQGSEA. The CDR3 has 18 amino acids. Trimming removed 1 base at V and 0 bases at J, with 19 bases between. In DNA form, the CDR3 reads TGCAGCGTTGAAGCCCGAAAAAACAGGGATCTCTCTGGAAACACCATATATTTT. Its translation is CSVEARKNRDLSGNTIYF.

CDR3 sequence: CASTRGTSDPSNEQFF. CDR3 in DNA: TGCGCCAGCACCCGGGGGACTAGCGACCCATCCAATGAGCAGTTCTTC. This chain connects TRBV4-1 to TRBJ2-1; 10 bases agree with TRBD2. V trimming: 7 bases; J trimming: 6 bases; junction bases outside the gene matches: 12. Germline values: CDR1 MGHRA, CDR2 YSYEKL. CDR3 length: 16 amino acids.

The chain employs TRBV28 and TRBJ1-1; unclear D gene. CDR1 is MDHEN, CDR2 SYDVKM, per germline. CDR3 size: 17 residues. V gave up 5 bases and J gave up 0 bases, with 19 bases separating them. CDR3 in DNA: TGTGCCAGCAGTCTTGCGGACGGGCGGGGAATGAACACTGAAGCTTTCTTT. Its translation: CASSLADGRGMNTEAFF.

This rearrangement joins TRBV19 to TRBJ2-7; maybe TRBD2 (6 bases). CDR3 size: 15 residues. Trimming stripped 4 bases from V and 7 bases from J, with 20 bases between. Germline CDR1 is LNHDA and CDR2 is SQIVND (reference sequence). The CDR3, as DNA: TGTGCCAGTAGTAGGGGGACTGCGTCACTGGGGGAGCAGTACTTC. This gives the protein CASSRGTASLGEQYF.

The V call is TRBV28, the J call TRBJ2-3; TRBD1 aligns across 7 bases. The V segment lost 2 bases and the J segment 1 base; nucleotides outside the gene matches: 6. The V gene's germline CDR1 is MDHEN and CDR2 SYDVKM. The CDR3 is made up of 16 amino acids. The DNA of the CDR3 is TGTGCCAGCAGTTTAGGGAAGGGGGCCGGCACAGATACGCAGTATTTT. Residues: CASSLGKGAGTDTQYF.

This clone was counted a few times. J is TRBJ1-1 and V is TRBV20-1; D is ambiguous. The germline V and J ends were trimmed by 3 bases and 11 bases, with 13 bases remaining between them. Germline V gene lookup returns CDR1 DFQATT and CDR2 SNEGSKA (reference sequence). CDR3 length equals 11 residues. For the CDR3, the DNA is TGCAGTGCTAGTCCAGACAACTCGGCTTTCTTT. Translation gives CSASPDNSAFF.

The chain carries TRBV7-8 and TRBJ2-7, with 11 bases lining up with TRBD2. This CDR3 is built from 15 residues. Looked up from germline, CDR1 is SGHVS and CDR2 is FQNEAQ. The V and J ends lost 1 base and 4 bases, in that order; junction bases with no gene match: 3. The CDR3 coding sequence is TGTGCCAGCAGCTTAGAACTAGCGGGAGTGTACGAGCAGTACTTC. Encoded protein: CASSLELAGVYEQYF.

V and J are TRBV7-8 and TRBJ2-3; 14 bases match TRBD2. Trimming removed 5 bases from V and 4 bases from J; junction bases left unmatched: 8. The CDR3 loop spans 17 amino acids. Germline V gene lookup returns CDR1 SGHVS and CDR2 FQNEAQ. The DNA of the CDR3 is TGTGCCAGCAGCACGGAGACTAGCGGGGGGGGAGCAGATACGCAGTATTTT. This encodes CASSTETSGGGADTQYF.

This clone was seen more than once but under ten times. The V call is TRBV7-9, the J call TRBJ2-5; D might be TRBD2 (6 bases). The CDR3 totals 15 residues. The V and J ends lost 0 bases and 2 bases respectively, with 10 bases between them. CDR1 SEHNR and CDR2 FQNEAQ come from the germline V gene (reference sequence). CDR3 region: CASSLAWTKQETQYF. The CDR3 DNA follows: TGTGCCAGCAGCTTAGCTTGGACTAAACAAGAGACCCAGTACTTC.